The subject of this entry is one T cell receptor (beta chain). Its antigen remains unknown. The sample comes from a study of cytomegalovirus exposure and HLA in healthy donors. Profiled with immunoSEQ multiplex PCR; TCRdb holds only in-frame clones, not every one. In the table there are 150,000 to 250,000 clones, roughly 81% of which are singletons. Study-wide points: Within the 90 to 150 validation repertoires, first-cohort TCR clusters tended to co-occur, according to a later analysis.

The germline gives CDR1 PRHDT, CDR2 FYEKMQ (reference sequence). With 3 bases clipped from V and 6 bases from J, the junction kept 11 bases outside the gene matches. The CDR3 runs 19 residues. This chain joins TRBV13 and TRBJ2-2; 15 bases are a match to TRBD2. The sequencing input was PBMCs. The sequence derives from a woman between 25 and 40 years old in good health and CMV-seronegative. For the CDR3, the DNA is TGTGCCAGCAGCTTGGGACTAGCGGGGGGCCAAAACGGCGCCGGGGAGCTGTTTTTT. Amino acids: CASSLGLAGGQNGAGELFF.